This TCR beta chain was sequenced during a study of OX40 agonist ivuxolimab in advanced cancers. For the wider study: Ivuxolimab was an agonistic, fully human IgG2 monoclonal antibody directed against OX40 (CD134), a costimulatory receptor. Intravenous ivuxolimab was administered to patients every 2 weeks at six dose levels: 0.01, 0.1, 0.3, 1.5, 3 and 10 mg/kg. Of the approximately 54 patients in dose escalation, about 20 had hepatocellular carcinoma, roughly 15 had melanoma, 9 had renal cell carcinoma and 9 had head and neck cancer. In the dose-escalation cohort, approximately 83% of patients were male, and the mean age was approximately 60 years with a range of roughly 23 to 79. Prior anti-PD-1, anti-PD-L1 or anti-CTLA-4 therapy was permitted, and checkpoint inhibitors had been received by about 37% of dose-escalation patients. Partial responses occurred in three dose-escalation patients: two with cutaneous melanoma and one with hepatocellular carcinoma. Peripheral TCRbeta sequencing aimed to test whether ivuxolimab altered TCR sequence diversity and caused clonal T-cell expansion. The paper describes the monotherapy dose-escalation part (N ≈ 52 patients) of the phase I trial of ivuxolimab.

The germline V gene yields MRHNA for CDR1 and SNTAGT for CDR2. A distance of 18 bases separates the germline ends of V and J, which lose 6 bases and 6 bases respectively. The CDR3, from cysteine to phenylalanine, totals 14 residues. CDR3 DNA is the only sequence kept; it has 42 bases, read in frame from the first base. For sequencing of the TCRbeta CDR3 region, genomic DNA was extracted from the sorted cells. The immunoSEQ Assay was used to sequence the TCRbeta CDR3 regions. This immuneACCESS table, as held by TCRdb, lists in-frame sequences with V and J called but not all clones. Of the missing ones, under half trace to an unresolved V gene in checked studies; the others have no known cause. A total of tens of thousands of clones appear in this sample, approximately 87% of them only once. The top ten clones comprise 30% to 35% of the sample. Remarks on this clone: What antigen it recognizes has not been identified. The sample holds no much larger clone one base away, and base qualities are not on file.

Patients with a history of autoimmune disease or receiving systemic immunosuppression were excluded from the trial. Peripheral blood for TCR sequencing was drawn from every dose cohort at baseline, at cycle 4 day 1 and at cycle 7 day 1. Samples came from an open-label, multicenter, first-in-human phase I dose-escalation trial of ivuxolimab. Adults with locally advanced or metastatic head and neck squamous cell, hepatocellular, melanoma or renal cell carcinoma were enrolled in the trial. CD4+ and CD8+ T cells were sorted separately from peripheral blood before TCR sequencing. Broader findings and caveats from the paper: Which antigens the clonally expanded peripheral T cells were specific for was not determined. Low levels of normalized T-cell clonal expansion were also shown by some nonresponding patients. At doses of 0.1 to 3.0 mg/kg, clonal expansion of both CD4+ and CD8+ T cells in blood was seen between baseline and week 6. Partial responders in the 0.1-3.0 mg/kg groups had among the lowest normalized peripheral clonal expansion, especially among CD8+ T cells. After ivuxolimab, expanded clones were on average more numerous among CD8+ T cells than among CD4+ T cells.

The TCR originated in an adult with an advanced solid tumor such as melanoma, head and neck, liver or kidney cancer. The specimen was CD4+ or CD8+ T cells sorted from blood, collected in a trial of the OX40 agonist ivuxolimab. Recombination connected TRBV6-4 to TRBJ2-7, and the D gene may be TRBD2, 5 bases matching. The nucleotides are TGTGCCAGCAGCACCTGGCGAACCCGGGGCGAGCAGTACTTC. This yields the protein CASSTWRTRGEQYF.